The 21 T cell receptor beta chains in this list originate from one sample, sequenced in a study of T cells in Graves' hyperthyroidism and ophthalmopathy. Amplified TCR beta CDR3 regions derived from RNA transcripts. During a first-round RT-PCR of the TCR CDR3, the HTBI primer set was used. In TCRdb, the multiplex PCR reads were re-called with MiXCR into one record per CDR3 protein. This table has 300,000 to 450,000 distinct CDR3 sequences, about 15% appearing once. The sequencing sample was made of blood. The receptors stem from a woman aged 25 to 45 with Graves' hyperthyroidism.

In its sample, this clonotype was seen many times. The rearrangement links TRBV29-1 to TRBJ2-7, with D perhaps matching TRBD1 (5 bases). V was trimmed by 6 bases and J by 5 bases, leaving 23 bases between them. The CDR3 spans 15 residues. Germline V CDR1 and CDR2: SQVTM, ANQGSEA. The CDR3 sequence is CSVPRGYTNPDEQYF. In DNA, the CDR3 is TGCAGCGTCCCTAGGGGCTACACCAACCCCGACGAGCAGTACTTC.

The sample holds a few counts of this clonotype. The chain has TRBV5-6 and TRBJ2-3, with TRBD2 as a possible D gene (6 bases). V dropped 1 base and J dropped 4 bases, with 13 bases sitting between them. The germline CDR1 and CDR2 sequences are SGHDT and YYEEEE. The CDR3 sequence is 15 residues long. Written as DNA, the CDR3 is TGTGCCAGCAGCTTGCGGGGGTCTTTAGCAGATACGCAGTATTTT. Encoded protein: CASSLRGSLADTQYF.

The CDR3: CAISDVRGLNYGYTF. The DNA of the CDR3 is TGTGCCATCAGTGACGTTAGGGGCCTTAACTATGGCTACACCTTC. The chain links TRBV10-3 to TRBJ1-2; D possibly corresponds to TRBD1 (5 bases). This CDR3 contains 15 residues. The V gene lost 3 bases and the J gene lost 1 base, with 12 bases spanning the gap. The germline V gene has CDR1 ENHRY and CDR2 SYGVKD.

This clonotype was seen only a few times. The rearrangement joins TRBV6-1 to TRBJ2-1; TRBD2 is a possible D gene (6 bases). Trimming shortened V by 1 base and J by 4 bases, and 14 bases separated the two germline ends. CDR3 length equals 16 residues. The germline CDR1 and CDR2 sequences are MNHNS and SASEGT. CDR3 in amino acids: CASSEGPGAFYNEQFF. In nucleotides, the CDR3 is TGTGCCAGCAGTGAAGGGCCGGGAGCTTTTTACAATGAGCAGTTCTTC.

This clonotype was counted only a few times. The chain has TRBV6-1 and TRBJ2-3; unclear D gene. Trimming stripped 10 bases from V and 5 bases from J, with 16 bases between. Germline V gene lookup returns CDR1 MNHNS and CDR2 SASEGT. CDR3 length equals 13 residues. The CDR3 loop is CATGNYGRDTQYF. The CDR3 region has the DNA TGTGCCACCGGAAATTACGGTAGAGATACGCAGTATTTT.

The genes are TRBV2 and TRBJ1-2, with no clear D. Germline CDR1 is SNHLY and CDR2 is FYNNEI. CDR3 length equals 15 residues. The V gene lost 10 bases and the J gene lost 1 base, with 19 bases spanning the gap. The DNA of the CDR3 is TGTGCCACCCAGCCCCCCACACAGTATAACTATGGCTACACCTTC. This translates into CATQPPTQYNYGYTF.

This clonotype came up a few times. The chain is built from TRBV5-4 and TRBJ2-1; the D gene could be TRBD1 or TRBD2 (5 bases each). The CDR3 loop spans 15 amino acids. In germline, CDR1 is SGHNT, CDR2 YYREEE (reference sequence). Between the trimmed V and J ends, which lost 1 base and 6 bases, there was a span of 14 bases. The CDR3 region has the DNA TGTGCCAGCAGCTTGCCCGGGACGGCGAGCAATGAGCAGTTCTTC. It encodes CASSLPGTASNEQFF.

This clonotype has at least ten counts. The V gene is TRBV6-1, the J gene TRBJ2-7, with TRBD1 identical over 8 bases. J was trimmed by 2 bases and V by 4 bases; bases with no gene match: 7. CDR3 length equals 15 residues. Germline V gives CDR1 MNHNS, CDR2 SASEGT. As DNA, the CDR3 is TGTGCCAGCAGTGTCTACAGGGGGAATGCCTACGAGCAGTACTTC. Its protein product is CASSVYRGNAYEQYF.

In its sample, this clonotype was seen many times. This rearrangement joins TRBV18 to TRBJ2-1; D is undetermined. Germline V lookup: CDR1 KGHSH, CDR2 LQKENI. V lost 2 bases to trimming and J lost 7 bases, with 6 bases between them. The CDR3 loop spans 12 amino acids. The CDR3 DNA follows: TGTGCCAGCTCACCATATGGGAATGAGCAGTTCTTC. Protein product: CASSPYGNEQFF.

CDR3 loop: CAISEEGNTEAFF. DNA of the CDR3: TGTGCCATCAGTGAGGAGGGGAACACTGAAGCTTTCTTT. The chain carries TRBV10-3 and TRBJ1-1; unclear D gene. The CDR3 length is 13 residues. Germline V gene sequence: CDR1 ENHRY, CDR2 SYGVKD. Between the trimmed V and J ends, which lost 2 bases and 1 base, there was a span of 5 bases.

This clonotype was counted many times. The chain carries TRBV30 and TRBJ2-1; D not certain. The CDR3 extends over 16 amino acids. Per the germline V gene, CDR1 is GTSNPN and CDR2 is SVGIG (reference sequence). The V end lost 4 bases, the J end lost 0 bases, and 16 bases lay between the germline ends. The CDR3 DNA is TGTGCCTGGACCCCCGCGGACCTCAGCTCCTACAATGAGCAGTTCTTC. The encoded protein is CAWTPADLSSYNEQFF.

This clonotype was seen at least ten times. J is TRBJ2-3 and V is TRBV28; TRBD1 might be the D (5 bases). The CDR3 is 16 residues long. Germline V gene lookup returns CDR1 MDHEN and CDR2 SYDVKM. V dropped 7 bases and J dropped 4 bases, with 21 bases sitting between them. CDR3 sequence reads: CASTLGAAAFSDTQYF. In DNA form, the CDR3 reads TGTGCCAGCACCCTTGGGGCCGCGGCATTTTCAGATACGCAGTATTTT.

This clonotype was counted many times. In DNA, the CDR3 is TGTGCCAGCAGCACAAAAGTGCTGTCGGATTCACCCCTCCACTTT. Translation gives CASSTKVLSDSPLHF. V is TRBV7-2 and J is TRBJ1-6, with D unclear. The CDR3 extends over 15 amino acids. Germline V CDR1 and CDR2: SGHTA, FQGNSA. The ends were cut back, 5 bases at V and 8 bases at J, with 16 bases in the middle.

The chain employs TRBV5-6 and TRBJ2-4; 7 nucleotides match TRBD1. Germline assignment: CDR1 SGHDT and CDR2 YYEEEE. Germline trimming cut 4 bases from V and 0 bases from J; bases unmatched to any gene: 4. CDR3 length: 15 amino acids. The CDR3 DNA follows: TGTGCCAGCAGCCCGACAGGGATAGCCAAAAACATTCAGTACTTC. This sequence encodes CASSPTGIAKNIQYF.

This clonotype has ten or more counts. The chain uses TRBV12-3 or TRBV12-4 and TRBJ2-3; D is unresolved. Between the trimmed V and J ends, which lost 1 base and 3 bases, there was a span of 8 bases. The length of the CDR3 is 14 residues. CDR3 in DNA: TGTGCCAGCAGTTTAGGACGGTTGACAGATACGCAGTATTTT. Its protein product is CASSLGRLTDTQYF.

This clonotype was observed a few times. The chain recombines TRBV6-1 with TRBJ2-7; 7 positions agree with TRBD1. In germline, CDR1 is MNHNS, CDR2 SASEGT. The trim removed 5 bases at V and 4 bases at J, leaving 11 bases unmatched. The length of the CDR3 is 15 residues. The CDR3 nucleotides are TGTGCCAGCAGTACTCGGACAGGTCCACCGTACGAGCAGTACTTC. Amino acids: CASSTRTGPPYEQYF.

The chain has TRBV10-3 and TRBJ2-3; possibly TRBD2 for D (5 bases). CDR3 length equals 15 residues. Per germline, CDR1 ENHRY and CDR2 SYGVKD. Trimming removed 0 bases at V and 6 bases at J, with 13 bases between. The CDR3 DNA sequence: TGTGCCATCAGTGAGTCGATGGGCGGGCCTGATACGCAGTATTTT. This translates into CAISESMGGPDTQYF.

This clonotype appeared a few times. The CDR3 nucleotides are TGTGCCAGCTCACCTTCACTGGACAGAACGAACACCGGGGAGCTGTTTTTT. Translating it yields CASSPSLDRTNTGELFF. J is TRBJ2-2 and V is TRBV18; D is possibly TRBD1 (6 bases). The CDR3 has 17 residues. Germline CDR1 and CDR2: KGHSH and LQKENI. The V gene lost 3 bases and the J gene lost 0 bases, with 14 bases spanning the gap. Filled out from reference TRBV18 and TRBJ2-2, the complete variable domain reads NAGVMQNPRHLVRRRGQEARLRCSPMKGHSHVYWYRQLPEEGLKFMVYLQKENIIDESGMPKERFSAEFPKEGPSILRIQQVVRGDSAAYFCASSPSLDRTNTGELFFGEGSRLTVL.

There are many counts of this clonotype. The chain carries TRBV9 and TRBJ2-3; 8 bases fit TRBD2. The CDR3 consists of 15 residues. The V gene's germline CDR1 is SGDLS and CDR2 YYNGEE. The V segment lost 2 bases and the J segment 0 bases; nucleotides outside the gene matches: 2. CDR3 coding DNA: TGTGCCAGCAGCGTTAGCGGGACTAGCACAGATACGCAGTATTTT. Amino acid sequence: CASSVSGTSTDTQYF.

This clonotype was observed many times. The chain's CDR3 is CASTGPQGYEQFF. The CDR3 DNA reads as TGTGCCAGTACAGGGCCCCAAGGTTATGAGCAGTTCTTC. The V gene is TRBV12-3 or TRBV12-4, the J gene TRBJ2-1; D might be TRBD1 (6 bases). The CDR3 sequence is 13 residues long. V gave up 9 bases and J gave up 8 bases, with 17 bases separating them.

In this sample, this clonotype turned up a few times. The V gene is TRBV12-3 or TRBV12-4, the J gene TRBJ2-2; D is ambiguous. V dropped 3 bases and J dropped 1 base, with 6 bases sitting between them. The CDR3 loop spans 14 amino acids. CDR3 DNA sequence: TGTGCCAGCAGTTTGCCAGGGAACACCGGGGAGCTGTTTTTT. Its protein product is CASSLPGNTGELFF.